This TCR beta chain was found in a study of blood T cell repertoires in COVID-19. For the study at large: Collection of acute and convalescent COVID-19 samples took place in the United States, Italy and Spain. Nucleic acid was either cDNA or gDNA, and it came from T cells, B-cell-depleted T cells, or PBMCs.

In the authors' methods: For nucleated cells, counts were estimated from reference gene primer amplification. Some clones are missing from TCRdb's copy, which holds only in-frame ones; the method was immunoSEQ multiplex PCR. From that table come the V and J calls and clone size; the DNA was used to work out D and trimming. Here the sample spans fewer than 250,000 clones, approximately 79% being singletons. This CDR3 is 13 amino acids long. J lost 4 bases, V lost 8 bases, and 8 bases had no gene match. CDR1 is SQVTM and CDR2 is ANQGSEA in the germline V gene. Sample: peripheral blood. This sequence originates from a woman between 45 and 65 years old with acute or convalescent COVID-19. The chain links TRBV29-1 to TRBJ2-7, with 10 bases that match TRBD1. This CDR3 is CSIRQGAKYEQYF. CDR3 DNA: TGCAGCATTAGACAGGGGGCAAAGTACGAGCAGTACTTC.